These 15 T cell receptor beta chains originate from one sample sequenced in a study of CXCR3-negative and CXCR3-positive naive CD8 T cells. What these receptors recognize is not known. TRB cDNA libraries were made by UMI-labeled 5' RACE. With the 5' RACE reads reprocessed, TCRdb shows one record per CDR3 protein and no DNA. The table lists nearly 90,000 distinct CDR3 sequences, with 0.82% in the top ten. The study's findings and limits: In CXCR3-positive naive cells, the TRB CDR3s were more hydrophobic than in CXCR3-negative naive cells.

The sequenced sample was naive CXCR3+ CD8+ T cells from blood. Subset denoted: CD45RO-CCR7+CD27+CD95- naive CD8+ T cells expressing CXCR3 (TNR3+). These receptors were obtained from a human donor in good health. Some clones in this sample may be carry-over from other donors' samples.

The rearrangement joins TRBV7-6 to TRBJ2-1. The germline CDR1 and CDR2 sequences are SGHVS and FNYEAQ. The CDR3 is 16 residues long. CDR3 sequence reads: CASSLVSAEMGNEQFF.

The chain links TRBV9 to TRBJ2-1; without DNA, the TCRdb call of TRBD2 cannot be checked. The CDR3 covers 18 residues. From germline, CDR1 is SGDLS and CDR2 YYNGEE. CDR3 loop: CASSPPPGLAGEGHEQFF.

V usage is TRBV5-5 and J usage is TRBJ2-7; TCRdb indicates TRBD1, and absent DNA this call remains unverified. The CDR3 covers 14 residues. Germline CDR1 is SGHKS and CDR2 is YYEKEE (reference sequence). The CDR3 loop reads CASSPGADSYEQYF.

The gene calls are TRBV28 and TRBJ2-3; TCRdb returns TRBD2, unconfirmable since there is no DNA. Germline V gives CDR1 MDHEN, CDR2 SYDVKM. The CDR3 is 17 amino acids. The CDR3 is CASSYPLSGRGADTQYF.

The chain employs TRBV4-1 and TRBJ2-1; TCRdb reports TRBD2, a call that lacks DNA to check it against. The CDR3 runs 14 residues. Germline V gene sequence: CDR1 MGHRA, CDR2 YSYEKL. The CDR3 here is CASSQGAGHNEQFF.

The V gene is TRBV18, the J gene TRBJ1-1; the TRBD1 assignment by TCRdb is unverifiable without DNA. The CDR3 loop spans 14 amino acids. Germline V lookup: CDR1 KGHSH, CDR2 LQKENI. CDR3: CASSEGTVNTEAFF.

The chain combines TRBV20-1 with TRBJ2-7; lacking DNA, the TRBD1 call made by TCRdb goes unchecked. The CDR3 extends over 15 amino acids. Per the germline V gene, CDR1 is DFQATT and CDR2 is SNEGSKA (reference sequence). The CDR3 is CSASDRVSYSWEQYF.

The chain is built from TRBV7-2 and TRBJ2-3; TCRdb calls TRBD2, which cannot be checked without DNA. This CDR3 region has 16 residues. Germline V gene data show CDR1 as SGHTA and CDR2 as FQGNSA. This CDR3 is CASSLDLRGGGDTQYF.

V gene TRBV20-1 combines with J gene TRBJ1-2. CDR3 length: 11 amino acids. The germline V gene encodes CDR1 DFQATT and CDR2 SNEGSKA (reference sequence). The CDR3 sequence is CSARIDTGYTF.

The rearrangement joins TRBV4-1 to TRBJ2-1; TCRdb's assignment of TRBD1 cannot be checked, as there is no DNA. This CDR3 is built from 17 residues. In germline, CDR1 is MGHRA, CDR2 YSYEKL. The CDR3 is CASSQEWDRVQYNEQFF.

The chain uses TRBV9 and TRBJ2-5; TCRdb picks TRBD2, but there is no DNA to check that call. Germline CDR1 reads SGDLS; CDR2 reads YYNGEE. CDR3 length: 15 amino acids. CDR3 residues: CASSPSWSGMMAQYF.

This rearrangement joins TRBV4-2 to TRBJ1-1. The germline V gene encodes CDR1 LGHNA and CDR2 YNFKEQ. The length of the CDR3 is 14 residues. The CDR3 region is CASSQGERKTEAFF.

The chain recombines TRBV7-2 with TRBJ2-1; the TRBD1 assignment by TCRdb is unverifiable without DNA. Germline loops: CDR1 SGHTA, CDR2 FQGNSA. The CDR3 is 12 amino acids. CDR3 residues: CASTYRVNEQFF.

The V gene is TRBV7-6, the J gene TRBJ1-4; TCRdb selects TRBD1, and the lack of DNA leaves this call unchecked. CDR1 is SGHVS and CDR2 is FNYEAQ in the germline V gene. The CDR3 consists of 14 residues. CDR3: CASSPRGGNEKLFF.

The J gene is TRBJ2-5, the V gene TRBV12-3 or TRBV12-4; the TCRdb D gene call, TRBD1, has no DNA to confirm it. CDR3 length: 14 amino acids. CDR3 sequence reads: CASSFPGTQETQYF.